Listed here are 9 T cell receptor beta chains from one sample, sequenced in a study of T cell repertoires in cytomegalovirus infection (dated by TCRdb to about 2019). The sequencer was an Illumina HiSeq 1500. The raw public data were reprocessed by TCRdb itself: fastp quality trimming at Q25, MiXCR clonotype calling, in-frame beta chains only. Rows with one shared CDR3 protein collapse into an entry with the most common genes and DNA. Recorded for this sample are around 300,000 distinct CDR3 sequences; roughly 25% of them occurred a single time. Around 13% of the sample comes from the top ten. Sequencing input: PBMCs. These receptors were taken from a human donor in good health (CMV status not recorded). Some clones in this sample may be carry-over from other donors' samples.

V is TRBV23-1 and J is TRBJ1-4, with unresolved D. TRBV23-1 is known as an ORF, though its function is uncertain. Trimming left V 11 bases short and J 8 bases short, with 21 bases between. The CDR3 has 14 residues. In DNA form, the CDR3 reads TGCGCCCGCCGATCCCGGGAAGAAAAAGAAAAACTGTTTTTT. Residues: CARRSREEKEKLFF.

Only a few counts were recorded for this clonotype. V gene TRBV5-1 combines with J gene TRBJ2-2; the match to TRBD1 covers 7 bases. CDR3 length: 14 residues. The trim removed 6 bases at V and 2 bases at J, leaving 4 bases unmatched. Germline V gives CDR1 SGHRS, CDR2 YFSETQ. The CDR3 region is CASTQGTNTGELFF. The CDR3 DNA follows: TGCGCCAGCACACAGGGGACAAACACCGGGGAGCTGTTTTTT.

The table lists this clonotype with a few counts. The genes are TRBV5-1 and TRBJ2-3; 7 bases are a match to TRBD2. CDR1 is SGHRS, CDR2 YFSETQ, per germline. This CDR3 contains 14 residues. The V segment lost 3 bases and the J segment 3 bases; nucleotides outside the gene matches: 4. CDR3 sequence reads: CASSWGGMTDTQYF. CDR3 sequence (DNA): TGCGCCAGCAGCTGGGGAGGGATGACAGATACGCAGTATTTT. The variable domain in full, with the rest retrieved from reference TRBV5-1 and TRBJ2-3, is KAGVTQTPRYLIKTRGQQVTLSCSPISGHRSVSWYQQTPGQGLQFLFEYFSETQRNKGNFPGRFSGRQFSNSRSEMNVSTLELGDSALYLCASSWGGMTDTQYFGPGTRLTVL.

A few counts support this clonotype. The genes are TRBV5-4 and TRBJ2-7, with no clear D. Germline CDR1 and CDR2: SGHNT and YYREEE (reference sequence). CDR3 size: 12 residues. Trimming took off 4 bases at V and 5 bases at J, with 10 bases between the two ends. This chain's CDR3 is CASSPDADEQYF. DNA of the CDR3: TGTGCCAGCAGCCCGGACGCTGACGAGCAGTACTTC.

In its sample, this clonotype was seen many times. This chain uses TRBV7-2 with TRBJ1-2, with D uncertain. Germline V CDR1 and CDR2: SGHTA, FQGNSA. The length of the CDR3 is 16 residues. V lost 0 bases and J 9 bases, leaving 20 bases between the germline ends. CDR3 amino acids: CASSLAASSLAGRYTF. As DNA, the CDR3 is TGTGCCAGCAGCTTAGCGGCTAGCTCTCTGGCCGGTCGCTACACCTTC.

Comments on this clonotype: A much larger clone differs by one base, so this may be a read error. The chain combines TRBV7-2 with TRBJ2-7, with D perhaps TRBD2 (6 bases). CDR3 length: 15 amino acids. The germline V and J ends were trimmed by 3 bases and 0 bases, with 12 bases remaining between them. Germline CDR1 and CDR2: SGHTA and FQGNSA. CDR3 in amino acids: CASSFSGSRSYEQYV. The CDR3 DNA follows: TGTGCCAGCAGCTTTAGCGGATCCCGCTCCTACGAGCAGTACGTC.

The chain links TRBV20-1 to TRBJ2-4, with 9 bases lining up with TRBD1. Losses at the gene ends were 3 bases for V and 8 bases for J; bases not matched to a gene: 8. Germline V gene lookup returns CDR1 DFQATT and CDR2 SNEGSKA (reference sequence). This CDR3 spans 14 amino acids. CDR3 loop: CSARADRGSDIQYF. The CDR3 DNA sequence: TGCAGTGCTAGGGCGGACAGGGGTTCGGACATTCAGTACTTC.

This clonotype appeared many times. The chain has TRBV28 and TRBJ2-7; D might be TRBD2 (6 bases). V lost 7 bases and J 1 base, leaving 20 bases between the germline ends. CDR3 size: 16 residues. Germline V gene sequence: CDR1 MDHEN, CDR2 SYDVKM. The CDR3 spells CASIKDLRDPSYEQYF. The DNA of the CDR3 is TGTGCCAGCATTAAGGATTTGCGGGATCCATCCTACGAGCAGTACTTC.

CDR3 protein: CASKTISTDTQYF. The CDR3 nucleotides are TGTGCCAGCAAAACAATTAGCACAGATACGCAGTATTTT. The chain employs TRBV27 and TRBJ2-3; D call uncertain. The CDR3 length is 13 residues. Germline CDR1 and CDR2: MNHEY and SMNVEV (reference sequence). The V end was cut by 7 bases, the J end by 0 bases, with 8 bases between.